This T cell receptor (beta chain) appears in the sequencing data of a study of T-cell memory formation after mild COVID-19 (dated by TCRdb to the early 2020s). For the wider study: Most TCR sequence clusters were specific to one of the two donors. T-cell clones expanding and contracting after mild COVID-19 in two donors were tracked by longitudinal TCRalpha and TCRbeta repertoire sequencing. The cohort comprised two young, previously healthy adult volunteers, one female and one male. Points the paper makes about the study in general: Some responding clones were found in pre-infection memory, which suggests that pre-existing cross-reactive memory T cells took part in the SARS-CoV-2 response. Only two mild cases were covered by the study, and larger cohorts that include severe cases with pre-infection samples were considered necessary. The second-wave clones that peaked on day 37 were not confirmed to be SARS-CoV-2 specific. From day 15 to 85, contracting clones showed balanced CD4/CD8 phenotypes, whereas a second wave of clones that expanded from day 15 to 37 leaned towards CD4+. Contracting CD4+ clones turned up mainly in the CM and EM memory subsets, whereas EMRA was where CD8+ clones were enriched.

Instrument used: Illumina NovaSeq 6000. TCRalpha and TCRbeta cDNA libraries were constructed by 5'RACE with constant-segment primers, with sample barcodes and unique molecular identifiers being introduced. Trizol reagent was used to extract RNA from every sample. The libraries were amplified in two PCR steps, and the second step added a second sample barcode and Illumina TruSeq adapters. Libraries were sequenced on an Illumina NovaSeq with 2 x 150 bp paired-end reads. On the study's bioinformatics: Reads were demultiplexed and collapsed into UMI-guided consensus sequences with migec v1.2.7. Using mixcr v2.1.11, UMI consensuses were aligned to TRA and TRB V and J templates and then assembled into clonotypes. Expanded or contracted clonotypes were those called significant by both edgeR and NoisET, with noise models trained on biological replicates. For edgeR calls, the thresholds were a false discovery rate-adjusted p below 0.01 and a log2 fold-change of 1. As an exploratory analysis of dynamics, max-normalized trajectories of the 1000 most abundant clonotypes were examined with PCA combined with hierarchical clustering. Separately sequenced CD4+ and CD8+ repertoires were used to assign the CD4 or CD8 phenotype of responding clones. Starting from the raw public reads, TCRdb applied fastp trimming at Q25, assembled clones with MiXCR and retained in-frame beta chains. Here each entry gathers all rows of one CDR3 protein and keeps the most common genes and DNA. The V and J calls were not made by the authors but by TCRdb's processing. The sample has hundreds of thousands of distinct CDR3 sequences on record, approximately 16% of them singletons. Of the sample, roughly 21% is held by the ten largest clones.

The CDR3 contains 17 residues, cysteine and phenylalanine counted. Left in the record is the CDR3 DNA by itself, 51 bases read in frame from the first base. Taken from the germline V gene, the CDR1 and CDR2 loops are SGHRS and YFSETQ. At the junction V is shortened by 1 base and J by 4 bases; bases outside the gene matches: 11. This clonotype has just a few counts. The antigen it binds to is not known. Nothing much larger sits one base from this clone, and base qualities are not available. PBMCs were isolated by Ficoll-Paque density gradient centrifugation. The receptor chain draws on TRBV5-1 and TRBJ2-3, with 8 central nucleotides matching TRBD2. This TCR was recovered from a man younger than 35 who had mild COVID-19 (a few samples of this study predate the infection). The sample titles of this study are shuffled in the database, so cell type and time point are left out; the donor was told from shared clones. Sequenced input: PBMCs or a T cell subset sorted from them (not recorded which). The CDR3 reads as follows: CASSLSVSGGPSDTQYF. The nucleotide sequence is given as TGCGCCAGCAGCTTGTCAGTTTCGGGGGGGCCGTCAGATACGCAGTATTTT.